Presented here are 27 T cell receptor beta chains from one specimen sequenced in a study of cytomegalovirus exposure and HLA in healthy donors. Primers included in the PCR were 60 Vbeta and 13 Jbeta primers. The repertoire was sequenced with immunoSEQ multiplex PCR; TCRdb's copy has only in-frame clones and lacks some. The profile covers 150,000 to 250,000 clones, with around 80% appearing a single time and about 1.9% taken by the ten largest. The sequenced sample was PBMCs. All receptors come from a man between 25 and 39 years old in good health and CMV-seronegative.

This rearrangement joins TRBV6-6 to TRBJ2-2, with D perhaps TRBD1 (6 bases). The germline V and J ends were trimmed by 6 bases and 6 bases, with 14 bases remaining between them. Per germline, CDR1 MNHNY and CDR2 SVGAGI (reference sequence). This CDR3 region has 14 residues. As DNA, the CDR3 is TGTGCCAGCAGCCAGACAGGAGGTGCCGGGGAGCTGTTTTTT. Protein: CASSQTGGAGELFF.

This clone showed up just a few times. V is TRBV19 and J is TRBJ2-1, with TRBD1 identical over 9 bases. V lost 1 base to trimming and J lost 7 bases; unmatched junction nucleotides: 5. Germline assignment: CDR1 LNHDA and CDR2 SQIVND (reference sequence). The CDR3 runs 15 residues. CDR3 nucleotide sequence: TGTGCCAGTAGTATAGGACAGGGGGGAAGGAATGAGCAGTTCTTC. The encoded protein is CASSIGQGGRNEQFF.

The V and J genes are TRBV5-7 and TRBJ1-4; 8 positions match TRBD1. TRBV5-7 is an ORF, with its function uncertain. The CDR3 contains 16 residues. V trimming: 4 bases; J trimming: 0 bases; junction bases outside the gene matches: 5. CDR3 in amino acids: CASSLGQATTNEKLFF. In DNA, the CDR3 is TGTGCCAGCAGCCTGGGACAGGCCACAACTAATGAAAAACTGTTTTTT.

This rearrangement joins TRBV18 to TRBJ1-2; 7 bases are a match to TRBD1. Germline V gives CDR1 KGHSH, CDR2 LQKENI. The CDR3 loop spans 14 amino acids. J lost 2 bases, V lost 6 bases, and 6 bases had no gene match. CDR3 region: CASSPGTDNYGYTF. The CDR3 DNA sequence: TGTGCCAGCTCCCCCGGGACAGACAACTATGGCTACACCTTC.

The chain carries TRBV6-1 and TRBJ2-5; D ambiguous. The CDR3 spans 11 residues. The germline V and J ends were trimmed by 6 bases and 7 bases, with 9 bases remaining between them. Germline CDR1 and CDR2: MNHNS and SASEGT. CDR3 loop: CASRAVGTQYF. The CDR3 DNA reads as TGTGCCAGCAGGGCGGTGGGGACCCAGTACTTC.

This chain joins TRBV6-1 and TRBJ2-1, with D possibly being TRBD1 (5 bases). The germline V and J ends were trimmed by 8 bases and 0 bases, with 8 bases remaining between them. The CDR3 has 13 amino acids. Germline V gene lookup returns CDR1 MNHNS and CDR2 SASEGT. The CDR3 is CASGASSYNEQFF. The CDR3 coding sequence is TGTGCCAGCGGGGCGAGCTCCTACAATGAGCAGTTCTTC.

The V call is TRBV29-1, the J call TRBJ2-1; D possibly corresponds to TRBD2 (5 bases). This CDR3 is 13 amino acids long. V lost 2 bases and J lost 3, with 8 bases in between. Per the germline V gene, CDR1 is SQVTM and CDR2 is ANQGSEA. The DNA for the CDR3 is TGCAGCGTTGAACTAGCAGTCTACAATGAGCAGTTCTTC. Protein sequence: CSVELAVYNEQFF.

The rearrangement joins TRBV2 to TRBJ2-5, with D possibly TRBD1 on 6 matching bases. Trimming stripped 6 bases from V and 2 bases from J, with 16 bases between. Germline V gene lookup returns CDR1 SNHLY and CDR2 FYNNEI. This CDR3 comprises 15 residues. As DNA, the CDR3 is TGTGCCAGCAGGGGGACGGGCAGGGGACAAGAGACCCAGTACTTC. This gives the protein CASRGTGRGQETQYF.

V gene TRBV4-1 combines with J gene TRBJ1-5, with TRBD1 identical over 10 bases. V shed 4 bases, J shed 0 bases, and the junction held 6 bases outside the gene matches. Germline V gene sequence: CDR1 MGHRA, CDR2 YSYEKL. The CDR3 totals 17 residues. CDR3 sequence reads: CASSPGTGEYSNQPQHF. CDR3 DNA sequence: TGCGCCAGCAGCCCCGGGACAGGGGAATATAGCAATCAGCCCCAGCATTTT.

The chain carries TRBV5-1 and TRBJ2-2; 10 bases match TRBD2. This CDR3 region has 16 residues. The junction had 8 bases not matched to a gene; V was cut back by 4 bases and J by 5 bases. Germline V gives CDR1 SGHRS, CDR2 YFSETQ. This CDR3 reads CASSIPPSGGTGELFF. As DNA, the CDR3 is TGCGCCAGCAGCATACCCCCTAGCGGGGGTACCGGGGAGCTGTTTTTT.

Turning to this clone: This same CDR3 is encoded by further DNA sequences in the sample. CDR3 residues: CASSDRLNQPQHF. The CDR3 coding sequence is TGTGCCAGCAGTGACCGACTAAATCAGCCCCAGCATTTT. The chain carries TRBV6-1 and TRBJ1-5; D unresolved. Trimming removed 3 bases at V and 4 bases at J, with 7 bases between. This CDR3 region has 13 residues. Looked up from germline, CDR1 is MNHNS and CDR2 is SASEGT.

The chain joins TRBV4-1 to TRBJ2-1, with TRBD1 matching over 7 bases. This CDR3 spans 15 amino acids. The J segment lost 0 bases and the V segment lost 3 bases, leaving 2 bases of the junction unmatched. CDR1 and CDR2 (germline): MGHRA, YSYEKL. This chain's CDR3 is CASSHRGSSYNEQFF. CDR3 nucleotide sequence: TGCGCCAGCAGCCACAGGGGGAGCTCCTACAATGAGCAGTTCTTC.

The chain links TRBV29-1 to TRBJ2-3; weak D call: TRBD1 (6 bases). Germline values: CDR1 SQVTM, CDR2 ANQGSEA. The CDR3 is made up of 14 amino acids. The V and J ends lost 6 bases and 4 bases respectively, with 17 bases between them. This CDR3 reads CSVFGGAGADTQYF. CDR3 DNA sequence: TGCAGCGTGTTTGGGGGAGCAGGGGCAGATACGCAGTATTTT.

The V and J genes are TRBV19 and TRBJ1-5; D possibly corresponds to TRBD1 (5 bases). Germline V gives CDR1 LNHDA, CDR2 SQIVND (reference sequence). The CDR3 is 15 amino acids. V was shortened by 3 bases and J by 0 bases, with 9 bases between the two germline ends. This chain's CDR3 is CASSIGGDSNQPQHF. CDR3 bases: TGTGCCAGTAGTATTGGGGGGGATAGCAATCAGCCCCAGCATTTT. Based on the CDR3 plus reference TRBV19 and TRBJ1-5, the full variable domain is DGGITQSPKYLFRKEGQNVTLSCEQNLNHDAMYWYRQDPGQGLRLIYYSQIVNDFQKGDIAEGYSVSREKKESFPLTVTSAQKNPTAFYLCASSIGGDSNQPQHFGDGTRLSIL.

The chain joins TRBV5-4 to TRBJ2-5, with D unclear. Germline V gene data show CDR1 as SGHNT and CDR2 as YYREEE (reference sequence). Trimming pared 4 bases from V and 2 bases from J, leaving 12 bases between. The CDR3 consists of 14 residues. CDR3 region: CASSPVGRQETQYF. The CDR3 coding sequence is TGTGCCAGCAGCCCAGTAGGCAGGCAAGAGACCCAGTACTTC. Based on the CDR3 plus reference TRBV5-4 and TRBJ2-5, the full variable domain is ETGVTQSPTHLIKTRGQQVTLRCSSQSGHNTVSWYQQALGQGPQFIFQYYREEENGRGNFPPRFSGLQFPNYSSELNVNALELDDSALYLCASSPVGRQETQYFGPGTRLLVL.

This clone was detected only a few times. The rearrangement joins TRBV7-9 to TRBJ2-3, with D possibly matching TRBD2 (5 bases). The CDR3 length is 17 residues. Between the trimmed V and J ends, which lost 1 base and 1 base, there was a span of 15 bases. CDR1 is SEHNR and CDR2 is FQNEAQ in the germline V gene (reference sequence). The CDR3 DNA reads as TGTGCCAGCAGCTTAGAGTGGGCGTCGGAGGGCACAGATACGCAGTATTTT. Translated: CASSLEWASEGTDTQYF.

The CDR3: CSVKPAGGPWYEQYF. The CDR3 DNA reads TGCAGCGTCAAGCCTGCGGGAGGGCCCTGGTACGAGCAGTACTTC. The chain joins TRBV29-1 to TRBJ2-7; 9 bases align to TRBD2. J was trimmed by 4 bases and V by 6 bases; bases with no gene match: 13. CDR1 is SQVTM, CDR2 ANQGSEA, per germline. This CDR3 is built from 15 residues.

The rearrangement joins TRBV5-1 to TRBJ1-5, with no clear D. The CDR3 sequence is 16 residues long. Germline CDR1 is SGHRS and CDR2 is YFSETQ. V lost 0 bases and J lost 3, with 13 bases in between. The CDR3 sequence: CASSLEPSDNNQPQHF. The DNA of the CDR3 is TGCGCCAGCAGCTTGGAGCCGAGCGATAACAATCAGCCCCAGCATTTT.

This chain uses TRBV25-1 with TRBJ2-3; possibly TRBD1 for D (6 bases). Germline V gene lookup returns CDR1 MGHDK and CDR2 SYGVNS. Trimming removed 2 bases from V and 4 bases from J, with 22 bases in between. CDR3 length equals 18 residues. In nucleotides, the CDR3 is TGTGCCAGCAGTGAAACCCAGGGGACCCGGATCCGACCAGATACGCAGTATTTT. Translated: CASSETQGTRIRPDTQYF.

This chain uses TRBV6-1 with TRBJ2-7; 8 nucleotides agree with TRBD1. The germline V gene encodes CDR1 MNHNS and CDR2 SASEGT. The CDR3 totals 13 residues. Losses at the gene ends were 6 bases for V and 3 bases for J; bases not matched to a gene: 4. CDR3 bases: TGTGCCAGCAGCCGGACAGGGCTCTACGAGCAGTACTTC. Its translation is CASSRTGLYEQYF.

This clone was counted once. This sequence joins TRBV7-3 and TRBJ2-7; 9 nucleotides align to TRBD2. Germline V CDR1 and CDR2: SGHTA, FQGTGA. The CDR3 contains 15 residues. The trim removed 5 bases at V and 4 bases at J, leaving 9 bases unmatched. In nucleotides, the CDR3 is TGTGCCAGCAGCCCCTCTGGCGGGAGGGAGTACGAGCAGTACTTC. Amino acids: CASSPSGGREYEQYF.

The count of this clone is one. J is TRBJ2-1 and V is TRBV10-1; the D gene is possibly TRBD1 (5 bases). The CDR3 has 12 amino acids. CDR1 is WNHNN and CDR2 is SYGVQD in the germline V gene (reference sequence). V was trimmed by 5 bases and J by 4 bases, leaving 6 bases between them. The DNA of the CDR3 is TGCGCCAGCAGTCAGGGTTACAATGAGCAGTTCTTC. The encoded protein is CASSQGYNEQFF.

This clone came up a few times. The chain recombines TRBV6-4 with TRBJ2-5, with 12 bases matching TRBD2. J lost 2 bases, V lost 6 bases, and 10 bases had no gene match. CDR3 length: 17 residues. The germline CDR1 and CDR2 sequences are MRHNA and SNTAGT. The CDR3 is CASRRTSGADGQETQYF. CDR3 coding DNA: TGTGCCAGCAGGCGGACTAGCGGGGCGGACGGGCAAGAGACCCAGTACTTC.

J is TRBJ1-1 and V is TRBV25-1, with 7 bases identical to TRBD1. Germline CDR1 and CDR2: MGHDK and SYGVNS. The junction had 3 bases not matched to a gene; V was cut back by 5 bases and J by 6 bases. The CDR3 consists of 12 residues. The CDR3 is CASSYRGPEAFF. The CDR3 DNA sequence: TGTGCCAGCAGTTACAGGGGACCTGAAGCTTTCTTT.

The chain employs TRBV7-3 and TRBJ2-2, with 9 positions matching TRBD2. V gave up 5 bases and J gave up 6 bases; unmatched junction bases: 10. CDR1 and CDR2 from the germline V gene are SGHTA and FQGTGA. This CDR3 has 16 amino acids. Written as DNA, the CDR3 is TGTGCCAGCAGCGCCACCTCGGGACTAGCTTCCGGGGAGCTGTTTTTT. Translation: CASSATSGLASGELFF.

The genes are TRBV6-5 and TRBJ1-1, with no clear D. The ends were cut back, 8 bases at V and 0 bases at J, with 7 bases in the middle. Germline values: CDR1 MNHEY, CDR2 SVGAGI. The CDR3 totals 12 residues. CDR3 residues: CASRFMNTEAFF. CDR3 DNA sequence: TGTGCCAGCCGTTTCATGAACACTGAAGCTTTCTTT.

This clone showed up just once. The chain recombines TRBV19 with TRBJ2-3; 7 positions agree with TRBD1. Germline assignment: CDR1 LNHDA and CDR2 SQIVND (reference sequence). Trimming took 6 bases from V and 7 from J; bases not matched to a gene: 10. This CDR3 is 14 amino acids long. CDR3 sequence (DNA): TGTGCCAGTAGGAGAGGAGACAGGGAAAATACGCAGTATTTT. It specifies CASRRGDRENTQYF.